The 19 T cell receptor beta chains reported below all come from one sample, sequenced in a study of shared clonotypes between healthy human individuals. Assay used: immunoSEQ multiplex PCR; TCRdb lists only in-frame clones, some missing. This table has a few million clones, just under 95% appearing once. The sample taken for sequencing was naive CD4+ T cells from PBMCs. The subset here: CD45RA+ positively selected. The origin of the receptors is a man aged 18 to 35 in good health. Some clones in this sample may be carry-over from other donors' samples.

This clone appeared a single time. The chain's CDR3 is CASSYFEETEAFF. DNA of the CDR3: TGTGCCAGCAGTTACTTTGAGGAGACTGAAGCTTTCTTT. V is TRBV6-6 and J is TRBJ1-1; unclear D gene. Germline-derived CDR1 and CDR2 are MNHNY and SVGAGI (reference sequence). The CDR3 loop spans 13 amino acids. Trimming shortened V by 1 base and J by 5 bases, and 8 bases separated the two germline ends.

The sample holds a few counts of this clone. This rearrangement joins TRBV19 to TRBJ1-5; weak D call: TRBD1 (6 bases). Trimming took 5 bases from V and 5 from J, leaving 10 bases between them. The CDR3 length is 13 residues. Germline loops: CDR1 LNHDA, CDR2 SQIVND (reference sequence). The CDR3 loop reads CASSLTGYQPQHF. The CDR3 DNA reads TGTGCCAGTAGTTTGACAGGTTATCAGCCCCAGCATTTT.

The chain joins TRBV25-1 to TRBJ1-1; TRBD1 matches 7 bases. From germline, CDR1 is MGHDK and CDR2 SYGVNS. Trimming removed 4 bases from V and 5 bases from J; junction bases left unmatched: 10. This CDR3 contains 15 residues. The CDR3 bases are TGTGCCAGCAGTGGGAGGAGGGGGCGCAGGACTGAAGCTTTCTTT. This translates into CASSGRRGRRTEAFF. Full variable domain (remainder filled in from reference TRBV25-1 and TRBJ1-1): EADIYQTPRYLVIGTGKKITLECSQTMGHDKMYWYQQDPGMELHLIHYSYGVNSTEKGDLSSESTVSRIRTEHFPLTLESARPSHTSQYLCASSGRRGRRTEAFFGQGTRLTVV.

The chain combines TRBV7-3 with TRBJ1-2, with no clear D. The germline V gene encodes CDR1 SGHTA and CDR2 FQGTGA. This CDR3 comprises 13 residues. The germline V and J ends were trimmed by 2 bases and 3 bases, with 7 bases remaining between them. Here the CDR3 reads CASSLGGDYGYTF. The DNA for the CDR3 is TGTGCCAGCAGCTTAGGAGGCGACTATGGCTACACCTTC.

Worth noting for this clone: The same CDR3 also results from other DNA sequences found in this sample. The rearrangement links TRBV30 to TRBJ1-2; the D is unclear. The CDR3 length is 13 residues. Between the trimmed V and J ends, which lost 0 bases and 2 bases, there was a span of 7 bases. Germline CDR1 is GTSNPN and CDR2 is SVGIG (reference sequence). The CDR3 region has the DNA TGTGCCTGGAGTGTAGGGCAGAACTATGGCTACACCTTC. This translates into CAWSVGQNYGYTF.

V and J are TRBV6-5 and TRBJ1-2; D remains ambiguous. CDR1 MNHEY and CDR2 SVGAGI come from the germline V gene. This CDR3 comprises 16 residues. The V gene lost 0 bases and the J gene lost 2 bases, with 13 bases spanning the gap. This CDR3 is CASSYSGETPNYGYTF. DNA of the CDR3: TGTGCCAGCAGTTACTCCGGGGAGACCCCAAACTATGGCTACACCTTC.

This chain joins TRBV6-5 and TRBJ1-2; 10 bases are shared with TRBD1. Germline-derived CDR1 and CDR2 are MNHEY and SVGAGI. The CDR3 covers 16 residues. J was trimmed by 3 bases and V by 2 bases; bases with no gene match: 6. This chain's CDR3 is CASSYVGQGVDYGYTF. Here the CDR3 DNA reads TGTGCCAGCAGTTACGTAGGACAGGGGGTCGACTATGGCTACACCTTC.

V and J are TRBV7-2 and TRBJ2-5; 8 bases map to TRBD2. Germline CDR1 reads SGHTA; CDR2 reads FQGNSA. The junction had 9 bases not matched to a gene; V was cut back by 1 base and J by 5 bases. The CDR3 is made up of 16 amino acids. The CDR3 DNA reads TGTGCCAGCAGCTTAGAAAGTTTGGGCGGGAGGGAGACCCAGTACTTC. Residues: CASSLESLGGRETQYF.

The V and J genes are TRBV19 and TRBJ2-6; D is possibly TRBD1 or TRBD2 (5 bases each). V lost 5 bases to trimming and J lost 4 bases, with 12 bases between them. This CDR3 is built from 15 residues. Germline V lookup: CDR1 LNHDA, CDR2 SQIVND (reference sequence). As DNA, the CDR3 is TGTGCCAGTAGTCCTAGAGGGACCGGGGCCAACGTCCTGACTTTC. Its translation: CASSPRGTGANVLTF.

The chain is built from TRBV6-6 and TRBJ1-4; 8 bases agree with TRBD1. V shed 4 bases and J 13 bases; nucleotides not matched to a gene: 5. CDR3 size: 12 residues. Per the germline V gene, CDR1 is MNHNY and CDR2 is SVGAGI (reference sequence). In DNA, the CDR3 is TGTGCCAGCAGTTCGGACAGGGTGGGACTGTTTTTT. This codes for CASSSDRVGLFF.

This chain's CDR3 is CASSLEGLRNQPQHF. DNA for the CDR3: TGCGCCAGCAGCTTGGAGGGGCTTAGGAATCAGCCCCAGCATTTT. V usage is TRBV5-1 and J usage is TRBJ1-5; tentative D call: TRBD1 (5 bases). This CDR3 spans 15 amino acids. Germline CDR1 and CDR2: SGHRS and YFSETQ. Trimming removed 0 bases at V and 4 bases at J, with 11 bases between.

V and J are TRBV30 and TRBJ1-4; D unresolved. Germline V lookup: CDR1 GTSNPN, CDR2 SVGIG (reference sequence). The V and J ends lost 0 bases and 6 bases respectively, with 8 bases between them. The CDR3 covers 13 residues. The CDR3 nucleotides are TGTGCCTGGAGTGTGGATGGTTATGAAAAACTGTTTTTT. Translation gives CAWSVDGYEKLFF.

The rearrangement uses TRBV7-2 and TRBJ2-7, with TRBD1 matching over 9 bases. The germline CDR1 and CDR2 sequences are SGHTA and FQGNSA. Trimming removed 5 bases from V and 1 base from J; junction bases left unmatched: 9. This CDR3 contains 16 residues. The CDR3 sequence is CASSPGAGTGSYEQYF. The CDR3 region has the DNA TGTGCCAGCAGCCCAGGCGCCGGGACAGGGTCCTACGAGCAGTACTTC.

CDR3 in DNA: TGTGCCAGCAGCTTGGGGTTTGGCCTAGCGGCATACGAGCAGTACTTC. It specifies CASSLGFGLAAYEQYF. The rearrangement links TRBV5-4 to TRBJ2-7, with TRBD2 matching 7 bases. The V gene's germline CDR1 is SGHNT and CDR2 YYREEE (reference sequence). The CDR3 is 16 residues long. Germline trimming cut 0 bases from V and 4 bases from J; bases unmatched to any gene: 10.

This chain joins TRBV6-5 and TRBJ1-2, with TRBD1 matching 8 bases. Germline values: CDR1 MNHEY, CDR2 SVGAGI. This CDR3 is 15 amino acids long. V gave up 9 bases and J gave up 0 bases; unmatched junction bases: 9. The CDR3 protein is CASKQGVLANYGYTF. CDR3 coding DNA: TGTGCCAGTAAACAGGGGGTCCTAGCTAACTATGGCTACACCTTC.

The V call is TRBV5-6, the J call TRBJ1-2; D not certain. V gave up 0 bases and J gave up 1 base, with 7 bases separating them. This CDR3 spans 14 amino acids. Per the germline V gene, CDR1 is SGHDT and CDR2 is YYEEEE. The CDR3 DNA reads TGTGCCAGCAGCTTGGCCCCAGATAACTATGGCTACACCTTC. It specifies CASSLAPDNYGYTF. Variable domain in full (rest from reference TRBV5-6 and TRBJ1-2): DAGVTQSPTHLIKTRGQQVTLRCSPKSGHDTVSWYQQALGQGPQFIFQYYEEEERQRGNFPDRFSGHQFPNYSSELNVNALLLGDSALYLCASSLAPDNYGYTFGSGTRLTVV.

The genes are TRBV11-2 and TRBJ2-5; 13 bases are shared with TRBD2. Germline values: CDR1 SGHAT, CDR2 FQNNGV. V lost 0 bases to trimming and J lost 5 bases; unmatched junction nucleotides: 9. This CDR3 region has 18 residues. The CDR3 DNA reads TGTGCCAGCAGCTTAGATCGCGGCGGACTAGCGGGAGTTGAGACCCAGTACTTC. Translation: CASSLDRGGLAGVETQYF.

The chain carries TRBV11-3 and TRBJ2-3; 8 bases agree with TRBD2. This CDR3 spans 13 amino acids. V dropped 7 bases and J dropped 9; count of bases not matched to a gene: 9. Per germline, CDR1 SGHNT and CDR2 YENEEA. The CDR3 DNA reads as TGTGCCAGCACGTACGGGGCTAGCGGGACGCAGTATTTT. Its protein product is CASTYGASGTQYF.

The chain employs TRBV5-1 and TRBJ2-5; D may be TRBD1 or TRBD2 (6 bases each). The CDR3 has 16 residues. The V end was cut by 3 bases, the J end by 4 bases, with 19 bases between. Germline assignment: CDR1 SGHRS and CDR2 YFSETQ. The CDR3 DNA reads TGCGCCAGCAGCTCCGTTCTTACAGGGCGGGGAGAGACCCAGTACTTC. It specifies CASSSVLTGRGETQYF.